The next 6 T cell receptor beta chains were all read from a single sample in a study of identifying expanded T cells in peripheral blood. This table comes from immunoSEQ multiplex PCR, and its TCRdb copy is limited to in-frame clones, with some not included. Seen here are about 76,000 clones, 84% observed once, and the top ten hold more than 15%. Sample: blood. The receptors were sampled from a person aged 18 to 70 in good health.

J is TRBJ2-2 and V is TRBV11-2; 7 bases fit TRBD2. There are 15 residues in the CDR3. V trimming: 1 base; J trimming: 4 bases; junction bases outside the gene matches: 3. CDR1 and CDR2 from the germline V gene are SGHAT and FQNNGV. The CDR3 region has the DNA TGTGCCAGCAGCTTAGGCGGGAGAGGCACCGGGGAGCTGTTTTTT. Amino acid sequence: CASSLGGRGTGELFF.

The chain couples TRBV12-5 to TRBJ1-1, with D unclear. CDR3 size: 12 residues. Germline loops: CDR1 LGHNT, CDR2 FRNRAP. Trimming shortened V by 0 bases and J by 8 bases, and 7 bases separated the two germline ends. The CDR3 protein is CASGLVGGEAFF. In DNA, the CDR3 is TGTGCTAGTGGTTTGGTGGGCGGCGAAGCTTTCTTT. Using reference TRBV12-5 and TRBJ1-1 for the parts outside the CDR3, the full variable domain is DARVTQTPRHKVTEMGQEVTMRCQPILGHNTVFWYRQTMMQGLELLAYFRNRAPLDDSGMPKDRFSAEMPDATLATLKIQPSEPRDSAVYFCASGLVGGEAFFGQGTRLTVV.

The chain employs TRBV2 and TRBJ2-3; maybe TRBD1 (6 bases). The CDR3 is made up of 15 amino acids. Trimming removed 3 bases at V and 3 bases at J, with 13 bases between. Germline CDR1 reads SNHLY; CDR2 reads FYNNEI. CDR3 nucleotides: TGTGCCAGCAGTGACCAGGGGACGGGGACAGATACGCAGTATTTT. Translating it yields CASSDQGTGTDTQYF.

The gene calls are TRBV6-4 and TRBJ2-1; perhaps TRBD2 as D (7 bases). V lost 3 bases and J 8 bases, leaving 11 bases between the germline ends. Germline V gives CDR1 MRHNA, CDR2 SNTAGT. The CDR3 is 13 residues long. In nucleotides, the CDR3 is TGTGCCAGCAGTGAGGGGCGGGGGCATGAGCAGTTCTTC. Its translation is CASSEGRGHEQFF.

J is TRBJ1-1 and V is TRBV6-6, with TRBD1 matching over 7 bases. With V trimmed by 11 bases and J by 8 bases, 8 bases remained unmatched. The CDR3 contains 11 residues. The germline V gene has CDR1 MNHNY and CDR2 SVGAGI (reference sequence). The CDR3 nucleotides are TGTGCCGGACAGGCAGCAGGAGAAGCTTTCTTT. Translation gives CAGQAAGEAFF.

This clone has only one observation. This rearrangement joins TRBV4-2 to TRBJ1-4, with D unresolved. CDR3 length equals 15 residues. The ends were cut back, 0 bases at V and 2 bases at J, with 7 bases in the middle. CDR1 is LGHNA, CDR2 YNFKEQ, per germline. The CDR3 loop is CASSQEGETNEKLFF. As DNA, the CDR3 is TGTGCCAGCAGCCAAGAAGGAGAGACTAATGAAAAACTGTTTTTT.